The 5 T cell receptor beta chains presented below share a single source sample, sequenced in a study of T cells in Graves' hyperthyroidism and ophthalmopathy. Authors of the study amplified TCR beta CDR3 regions from RNA transcripts. TCR CDR3 underwent first-round RT-PCR with the HTBI primer set. TCRdb redid the calling of the multiplex PCR reads with MiXCR, one entry per CDR3 protein. The profile shows hundreds of thousands of distinct CDR3 sequences, 15% to 18% of them singletons. Material for sequencing was blood. The receptor source for this set is a woman between 18 and 29 years old with Graves' hyperthyroidism.

This clonotype was counted at least ten times. The chain joins TRBV28 to TRBJ2-7, with 9 bases that match TRBD2. The V segment lost 6 bases and the J segment 2 bases; nucleotides outside the gene matches: 5. This CDR3 comprises 14 residues. Germline-derived CDR1 and CDR2 are MDHEN and SYDVKM. As DNA, the CDR3 is TGTGCCAGCAGCGTCGAGCGGGAGGCCTACGAGCAGTACTTC. It yields the protein CASSVEREAYEQYF. The full variable domain, completed using reference TRBV28 and TRBJ2-7, is DVKVTQSSRYLVKRTGEKVFLECVQDMDHENMFWYRQDPGLGLRLIYFSYDVKMKEKGDIPEGYSVSREKKERFSLILESASTNQTSMYLCASSVEREAYEQYFGPGTRLTVT.

The rearrangement joins TRBV4-3 to TRBJ1-5, with 9 bases identical to TRBD1. V was pared by 4 bases and J by 2 bases, with 9 bases of the junction left unmatched. Germline CDR1 LGHNA, CDR2 YSLEER. This CDR3 region has 17 residues. The CDR3 region has the DNA TGCGCCAGCAGCCTTACTTCGACAGGGGGTGGCAATCAGCCCCAGCATTTT. Its protein product is CASSLTSTGGGNQPQHF.

The CDR3 sequence: CSVDLTGSGNTIYF. CDR3 nucleotides: TGCAGCGTTGACTTGACAGGGTCTGGAAACACCATATATTTT. The chain employs TRBV29-1 and TRBJ1-3; 7 positions match TRBD1. This CDR3 is 14 amino acids long. V lost 3 bases, J lost 1 base, and 3 bases stayed unmatched. Germline V gene lookup returns CDR1 SQVTM and CDR2 ANQGSEA.

This clonotype has more than one count but fewer than ten. CDR3 coding DNA: TGTGCCAGCAACCATATACAGGGTTCGGAGACCCAGTACTTC. Translated: CASNHIQGSETQYF. The chain has TRBV6-1 and TRBJ2-5, with a weak D call TRBD1 (6 bases). CDR3 length equals 14 residues. The V gene lost 7 bases and the J gene lost 5 bases, with 17 bases spanning the gap. Germline assignment: CDR1 MNHNS and CDR2 SASEGT.

This clonotype turned up a few times. The chain uses TRBV29-1 and TRBJ2-7; 10 nucleotides match TRBD1. The CDR3 loop spans 16 amino acids. Germline lookup yields CDR1 SQVTM and CDR2 ANQGSEA. V lost 2 bases, J lost 6 bases, and 13 bases stayed unmatched. This CDR3 reads CSVERQGALGFGEQYF. As DNA, the CDR3 is TGCAGCGTTGAAAGACAGGGGGCGCTAGGATTCGGCGAGCAGTACTTC.